This is a list of T cell receptor beta chains from one sample in a study of cytomegalovirus exposure and HLA in healthy donors. TCRdb's copy holds only in-frame clones and misses some; the assay was immunoSEQ multiplex PCR. With 120,000 or so clones in the sample, the ten largest clones hold 3.6%. Specimen: PBMCs. These receptors all stem from a man aged 18 to 29 in good health and CMV-seronegative. Both conserved end residues are part of each CDR3. A D gene is named only where the DNA matches it firmly.

j_call: TRBJ2-1; d_call: TRBD1; cdr3_length: 15; v_call: TRBV7-2; cdr3_aa: CASSRGGSRYNEQFF; cdr3_nt: TGTGCCAGCAGCCGAGGGGGCAGTAGGTACAATGAGCAGTTCTTC
j_call: TRBJ2-7; d_call: TRBD1; cdr3_length: 15; v_call: TRBV15; cdr3_aa: CATSRGDRDTYEQYF; cdr3_nt: TGTGCCACCAGCAGGGGCGACAGGGACACCTACGAGCAGTACTTC
j_call: TRBJ2-5; d_call: NA; cdr3_length: 14; v_call: TRBV28; cdr3_aa: CASSLRGLKVAQYF; cdr3_nt: TGTGCCAGCAGTTTACGAGGATTAAAGGTGGCCCAGTACTTC
j_call: TRBJ2-1; d_call: NA; cdr3_length: 15; v_call: TRBV2; cdr3_aa: CASLRETTIVNEQFF; cdr3_nt: TGTGCCAGCCTCCGGGAGACTACTATTGTCAATGAGCAGTTCTTC
j_call: TRBJ1-2; d_call: NA; cdr3_length: 14; v_call: TRBV7-9; cdr3_aa: CASSLGPRADGYTF; cdr3_nt: TGTGCCAGCAGCTTAGGTCCCAGGGCCGATGGCTACACCTTC
j_call: TRBJ2-7; d_call: NA; cdr3_length: 15; v_call: TRBV10-2; cdr3_aa: CASSERQGMTYEQYF; cdr3_nt: TGCGCCAGCAGTGAGAGGCAGGGGATGACCTACGAGCAGTACTTC
j_call: TRBJ1-2; d_call: TRBD1; cdr3_length: 15; v_call: TRBV25-1; cdr3_aa: CAGSESRQGNYGYTF; cdr3_nt: TGTGCCGGCAGTGAGAGCAGACAGGGAAACTATGGCTACACCTTC
j_call: TRBJ1-5; d_call: NA; cdr3_length: 14; v_call: TRBV9; cdr3_aa: CASSVAGGNQPQHF; cdr3_nt: TGTGCCAGCAGCGTAGCAGGGGGCAATCAGCCCCAGCATTTT
j_call: TRBJ2-7; d_call: TRBD2; cdr3_length: 14; v_call: TRBV4-1; cdr3_aa: CASSQAGGGYEQYF; cdr3_nt: TGCGCCAGCAGCCAAGCGGGAGGGGGCTACGAGCAGTACTTC
j_call: TRBJ2-1; d_call: TRBD2; cdr3_length: 17; v_call: TRBV9; cdr3_aa: CASSVGRLAASYNEQFF; cdr3_nt: TGTGCCAGCAGCGTAGGTCGACTAGCGGCTTCCTACAATGAGCAGTTCTTC
j_call: TRBJ2-7; d_call: NA; cdr3_length: 14; v_call: TRBV25-1; cdr3_aa: CASSAGGRSGEQYF; cdr3_nt: TGTGCCAGCAGTGCGGGCGGCAGGAGCGGAGAGCAGTACTTC
j_call: TRBJ2-7; d_call: NA; cdr3_length: 12; v_call: TRBV13; cdr3_aa: CASSLGGDEQYF; cdr3_nt: TGTGCCAGCAGCTTAGGGGGAGACGAGCAGTACTTC
j_call: TRBJ1-5; d_call: NA; cdr3_length: 15; v_call: TRBV6-5; cdr3_aa: CASSFGRGGNQPQHF; cdr3_nt: TGTGCCAGCAGTTTTGGGCGGGGGGGTAATCAGCCCCAGCATTTT
j_call: TRBJ2-7; d_call: TRBD2; cdr3_length: 15; v_call: TRBV19; cdr3_aa: CASSIREGPTYEQYF; cdr3_nt: TGTGCCAGTAGTATCCGGGAGGGCCCCACCTACGAGCAGTACTTC
j_call: TRBJ2-5; d_call: TRBD2; cdr3_length: 18; v_call: TRBV6-1; cdr3_aa: CASSDTPGWGSGRETQYF; cdr3_nt: TGTGCCAGCAGTGATACCCCCGGGTGGGGTAGCGGGAGAGAGACCCAGTACTTC
j_call: TRBJ1-2; d_call: NA; cdr3_length: 14; v_call: TRBV7-9; cdr3_aa: CASTLTTVNYGYTF; cdr3_nt: TGTGCCAGCACCTTAACGACAGTTAACTATGGCTACACCTTC
j_call: TRBJ2-7; d_call: TRBD2; cdr3_length: 17; v_call: TRBV7-9; cdr3_aa: CASSAGRLAGGTYEQYF; cdr3_nt: TGTGCCAGCAGCGCCGGGCGCCTAGCGGGAGGAACCTACGAGCAGTACTTC
j_call: TRBJ1-2; d_call: TRBD1; cdr3_length: 13; v_call: TRBV6-6; cdr3_aa: CASRETGVGGYTF; cdr3_nt: TGTGCCAGCAGGGAGACAGGGGTAGGTGGCTACACCTTC
j_call: TRBJ1-6; d_call: NA; cdr3_length: 13; v_call: TRBV6-5; cdr3_aa: CASSYSGNSPLHF; cdr3_nt: TGTGCCAGCAGTTACTCCGGGAATTCACCCCTCCACTTT
j_call: TRBJ1-4; d_call: NA; cdr3_length: 14; v_call: TRBV7-9; cdr3_aa: CASSGRQGFAKLFF; cdr3_nt: TGTGCCAGCAGCGGAAGGCAGGGGTTTGCAAAACTGTTTTTT
j_call: TRBJ1-5; d_call: NA; cdr3_length: 14; v_call: TRBV18; cdr3_aa: CASSPREDNQPQHF; cdr3_nt: TGTGCCAGCTCACCACGAGAGGACAATCAGCCCCAGCATTTT
j_call: TRBJ2-5; d_call: TRBD1; cdr3_length: 15; v_call: TRBV5-1; cdr3_aa: CASSSWTGVEKTQYF; cdr3_nt: TGCGCCAGCAGCTCGTGGACAGGGGTTGAAAAGACCCAGTACTTC
j_call: TRBJ2-7; d_call: TRBD2; cdr3_length: 16; v_call: TRBV27; cdr3_aa: CASSLLTSGRPNEQYF; cdr3_nt: TGTGCCAGCAGTTTACTCACTAGCGGGAGGCCCAACGAGCAGTACTTC
j_call: TRBJ2-2; d_call: NA; cdr3_length: 14; v_call: TRBV5-8; cdr3_aa: CASSSGPSTGELFF; cdr3_nt: TGTGCCAGCAGCAGTGGTCCGAGCACCGGGGAGCTGTTTTTT
j_call: TRBJ1-6; d_call: NA; cdr3_length: 15; v_call: TRBV30; cdr3_aa: CAWSSASSYNSPLHF; cdr3_nt: TGTGCCTGGAGTTCTGCCAGCTCCTATAATTCACCCCTCCACTTT
j_call: TRBJ1-1; d_call: NA; cdr3_length: 15; v_call: TRBV7-9; cdr3_aa: CASSPELRENTEAFF; cdr3_nt: TGTGCCAGCAGCCCTGAACTCAGGGAGAACACTGAAGCTTTCTTT
j_call: TRBJ2-1; d_call: TRBD1; cdr3_length: 15; v_call: TRBV27; cdr3_aa: CASSSGTAIYNEQFF; cdr3_nt: TGTGCCAGCTCCTCCGGGACAGCTATCTACAATGAGCAGTTCTTC
j_call: TRBJ2-1; d_call: NA; cdr3_length: 15; v_call: TRBV11-3; cdr3_aa: CASSSSLSSYNEQFF; cdr3_nt: TGTGCCAGCAGCTCGAGCTTGAGCTCCTACAATGAGCAGTTCTTC